This T cell receptor (beta chain) originates from a study of blood T cells in healthy people across ages. Broader study findings: Whereas aged donors had fewer naive CD4+ cells, long-lived donors had more of them and higher diversity.

With a J-beta primer mix and a sample-barcoded 5' primer, a second PCR ran about 7 to 12 cycles. Each cDNA molecule received a tag from a template-switch adaptor that had 12 random nucleotides. One entry per CDR3 protein results from TCRdb running MiXCR on the 5' RACE reads. The sample has roughly 700,000 distinct CDR3 sequences; about half are singletons. The CDR3 consists of 17 residues. The germline CDR1 and CDR2 sequences are LNHNV and YYDKDF (reference sequence). V shed 1 base and J 2 bases; nucleotides not matched to a gene: 4. Peripheral blood from each donor was collected in a volume of 8 to 10 milliliters. This clonotype came up a few times. Its antigen is unknown.

The material sequenced was blood. This sequence was found in an older woman in good health. The chain uses TRBV15 and TRBJ2-5; 13 nucleotides match TRBD2. In DNA, the CDR3 is TGTGCCACCAGCAGAGGAGTGGGACTAGCGGGACAAGAGACCCAGTACTTC. Its protein product is CATSRGVGLAGQETQYF.